The rows below give T cell receptor beta chains drawn from one sample of a study of tumour-infiltrating T cells in Burkitt lymphoma. Assay: immunoSEQ multiplex PCR; the TCRdb copy retains only in-frame clones and omits some. This table holds 4,500 to 5,000 clones, about 13% found once. The sequenced sample was tumor tissue. The receptors were sampled from a human donor with Burkitt lymphoma. The CDR3 runs from the conserved cysteine through the conserved F or W. A D gene is named only where the DNA matches it firmly. Part of the rows lack a size; the others show once, few, many or a class for expanded clones.

>TRBD2|TRBJ2-1|TRBV7-9|few
TGTGCCAGCAGCTTAGGACTAGCGGAGCAGTTCTTC
CASSLGLAEQFF
>-|TRBJ2-3|TRBV19|-
TGTGCCAGTAGTATGCCCGGGACTTCTAGCACAGATACGCAGTATTTT
CASSMPGTSSTDTQYF
>TRBD2|TRBJ2-3|TRBV7-9|few
TGTGCCAGCAGCTCCTATAGCCGGGAGGGAGATCGTGGCACAGATACGCAGTATTTT
CASSSYSREGDRGTDTQYF
>-|TRBJ2-5|TRBV9|-
TGTGCCAGCAGCGTAGCTGGGGGCAGGGGCGGAGAGCAGTACTTC
CASSVAGGRGGEQYF
>-|TRBJ1-5|TRBV19|-
TGTGCCAGTAGTATTCAAGGATGGGGTAGCAATCAGCCCCAGCATTTT
CASSIQGWGSNQPQHF
>-|TRBJ1-5|TRBV7-6|few
TGTGCCAGCAGCTTGGGGCGGAATAGCAATCAGCCCCAGCATTTT
CASSLGRNSNQPQHF
>-|TRBJ2-2|TRBV7-7|few
TGTGCTAGCAGCCGGCGTAGCGCGACCACCGGGGAGCTGTTTTTT
CASSRRSATTGELFF
>-|TRBJ2-2|TRBV5-1|few
TGCGCCAGCAGCTTCTTGGACAGGAACACCGGGGAGCTGTTTTTT
CASSFLDRNTGELFF
>TRBD1|TRBJ2-7|TRBV4-1|few
TGCGCCAGCAGCCAACCGGGACAGGGTGTTTACGAGCAGTACTTC
CASSQPGQGVYEQYF
>-|TRBJ1-1|TRBV30|few
TGTGCCTGGAGTAGTGAAAGCGACACTGAAGCTTTCTTT
CAWSSESDTEAFF
>-|TRBJ1-6|TRBV7-2|-
TGTGCCAGCAACTTAGGGTGGGGGGAGAATTCACCCCTCCACTTT
CASNLGWGENSPLHF
>-|TRBJ1-2|TRBV6-5|few
TGTGCCAGCTCTCGCTCCGATGGTGGCTACACCTTC
CASSRSDGGYTF
>-|TRBJ2-1|TRBV10-3|-
TGTGCCATCAGTAAGCTGGACAGAAACAATGAGCAGTTCTTC
CAISKLDRNNEQFF
>-|TRBJ1-6|TRBV18|-
TGTGCCAGCTCACCGGGACGGAATTCACCCCTCCACTTT
CASSPGRNSPLHF
>TRBD1|TRBJ2-7|TRBV6-1|-
TGTGCCAGCAGTGAGGCCGGGACAGGGTGGTACGAGCAGTACTTC
CASSEAGTGWYEQYF
>-|TRBJ2-7|TRBV4-3|few
TGCGCCAGCAGCCAAGATCGGGCTAATTTCAACGAGCAGTACTTC
CASSQDRANFNEQYF
>-|TRBJ2-7|TRBV19|-
TGTGCCAGTAGTGCGACAGTCTCCTACGAGCAGTACTTC
CASSATVSYEQYF
>TRBD2|TRBJ2-5|TRBV9|-
TGTGCCAGCAGCGGAGCGGGGGTAAAGACCCAGTACTTC
CASSGAGVKTQYF
>TRBD1|TRBJ2-7|TRBV5-1|-
TGCGCCAGCAGCGACTTTTCGACAGGGTATACCTACGAGCAGTACTTC
CASSDFSTGYTYEQYF
>-|TRBJ1-2|TRBV27|-
TGTGCCAGCAGTTTAAAGGTCGGGTTCTATGGCTACACCTTC
CASSLKVGFYGYTF
>TRBD2|TRBJ2-7|TRBV6-1|-
TGTGCCAGCAGTGAAGGACTAGCGGGAGGCTACGAGCAGTACTTC
CASSEGLAGGYEQYF
>-|TRBJ2-2|TRBV7-2|few
TGTGCCAGCAGCTTTTCGGGGCTTTCCGGGGAGCTGTTTTTT
CASSFSGLSGELFF
>-|TRBJ2-5|TRBV5-1|-
TGCGCCAGCAGCTTGGAACAGTACCAAGAGACCCAGTACTTC
CASSLEQYQETQYF
>TRBD2|TRBJ2-1|TRBV6-6|few
TGTGCCAGCAACGTAGCGGGGGGGCTAATTAAGCAGTTCTTC
CASNVAGGLIKQFF
>TRBD1|TRBJ1-5|TRBV27|few
TGTGCCAGCAGCCTTAGCAGGGGGATGGGGGTTCAGCCCCAGCATTTT
CASSLSRGMGVQPQHF
>TRBD1|TRBJ1-1|TRBV5-1|few
TGCGCCAGCAGCTTGGACGGCGGGACAGGGGATGAAGCTTTCTTT
CASSLDGGTGDEAFF
>TRBD2|TRBJ2-3|TRBV10-1|few
TGCGCCAGCAGTGAGGGGACTAGCGGGGGAACAGATACGCAGTATTTT
CASSEGTSGGTDTQYF
>-|TRBJ1-5|TRBV7-2|few
TGTGCCAGCAGCTGGGTGGGGGGAAGCAATCAGCCCCAGCATTTT
CASSWVGGSNQPQHF
>TRBD1|TRBJ1-4|TRBV7-8|-
TGTGCCAGCAGCTTCCCTGGACAGGGAAATGAAAAACTGTTTTTT
CASSFPGQGNEKLFF
>-|TRBJ1-2|TRBV29-1|few
TGCAGCGTTGTCCCGGGGAAGGGTGGCTACACCTTC
CSVVPGKGGYTF
>-|TRBJ2-3|TRBV4-2|few
TGTGCCAGCAGCCGAACGGCGGGGTTACGCACAGATACGCAGTATTTT
CASSRTAGLRTDTQYF
>-|TRBJ2-7|TRBV4-2|-
TGTGCCAGCAGCCCCCCGAACTACGAGCAGTACTTC
CASSPPNYEQYF
>-|TRBJ2-2|TRBV25-1|-
TGTGCCAGCAGTGAATACTTCGGCGGGGAGCTGTTTTTT
CASSEYFGGELFF
>-|TRBJ1-1|TRBV7-2|few
TGTGCCAGCAGCGCCACAGGGAGGAACACTGAAGCTTTCTTT
CASSATGRNTEAFF
>-|TRBJ2-3|TRBV9|few
TGTGCCAGCAGCCCTGAGGGTTTCACAGATACGCAGTATTTT
CASSPEGFTDTQYF
>-|TRBJ2-1|TRBV12-5|few
TGTGCTAGTGGTTCCACCCTAAGGGGGAACGAGCAGTTCTTC
CASGSTLRGNEQFF
>-|TRBJ1-6|TRBV27|-
TGTGCCAGCAGTTTGGTGAGGGGGAATTCACCCCTCCACTTT
CASSLVRGNSPLHF
>-|TRBJ2-7|TRBV6-6|-
TGTGCCAGCAGTTACTCGGCGTTAGCCGAGCAGTACTTC
CASSYSALAEQYF
>-|TRBJ1-3|TRBV29-1|-
TGCAGCGTCGTCGCGGGGGGGGCGTCTGGAAACACCATATATTTT
CSVVAGGASGNTIYF
>-|TRBJ1-1|TRBV4-1|-
TGCGCCAGCAGCCAAAAGGCCCAACTCACTGAAGCTTTCTTT
CASSQKAQLTEAFF
>-|TRBJ2-1|TRBV20-1|few
TGCAGTGCTGGGGGGAATGAGCAGTTCTTC
CSAGGNEQFF
>TRBD2|TRBJ2-1|TRBV7-9|-
TGTGCCAGCAGCTTATCGGGCGGGGGGGTCTACAATGAGCAGTTCTTC
CASSLSGGGVYNEQFF
>TRBD1|TRBJ2-7|TRBV5-5|-
TGTGCCAGCAGCTATATAGGACAGGTCGGCTGGGAGCAGTACTTC
CASSYIGQVGWEQYF
>-|TRBJ1-2|TRBV6-5|few
TGTGCCAGCAGGGTGTCTAGCAACTATGGCTACACCTTC
CASRVSSNYGYTF
>-|TRBJ2-7|TRBV28|-
TGTGCCAGCAGTTTATGGCTCAGTGCCGAGCAGTACTTC
CASSLWLSAEQYF
>-|TRBJ2-4|TRBV21-1|few
TGTGCCGTAAAGCGGGAATTGTCTCAGTACTTC
CAVKRELSQYF
>-|TRBJ2-5|TRBV7-2|-
TGTGCCAGCAGCTCAGACCCCGTCAGTTCGCGAGAGACCCAGTACTTC
CASSSDPVSSRETQYF
>-|TRBJ1-4|TRBV5-1|few
TGCGCCAGCAGCTTGGGAGGGGGAAATGAAAAACTGTTTTTT
CASSLGGGNEKLFF
>-|TRBJ2-5|TRBV4-1|-
TGCGCCAGCAGCCAAGACCAGGGAGTAGGGCAAGAGACCCAGTACTTC
CASSQDQGVGQETQYF